The table lists the clone carrying this T cell receptor beta chain with a count of one. This sample stems from a study of blood T cell repertoires in COVID-19. This CDR3 has 17 amino acids. V was clipped by 3 bases and J by 2 bases; unmatched bases: 10. The germline gives CDR1 SGHRS, CDR2 YFSETQ. Some clones are missing from TCRdb's copy, which holds only in-frame ones; the method was immunoSEQ multiplex PCR. The repertoire holds roughly 230,000 clones, with around 80% as singletons. The specimen was peripheral blood. This chain joins TRBV5-1 and TRBJ2-3; 9 nucleotides line up with TRBD2. The receptor was isolated from a woman over 75 with COVID-19, enrolled during active disease. CDR3 loop: CASSSRPAGGDTDTQYF. CDR3 sequence (DNA): TGCGCCAGCAGCTCACGTCCAGCGGGGGGAGACACAGATACGCAGTATTTT.